Below are 13 T cell receptor beta chains sequenced from a single sample in a study of spatial heterogeneity in lung cancer. The sample's time point: sample taken at primary tumor resection. The study sequenced unsorted whole RNA from tumor, nontumor lung or frozen PBMC. TCRdb re-called the 5' RACE reads through MiXCR, storing one row per CDR3 protein. The sample includes 3,500 to 4,500 distinct CDR3 sequences, approximately 53% seen only once; the top ten take roughly 81%. The sequencing used PBMCs, collected at surgery. These receptors all stem from a female donor with early-stage non-small cell lung cancer.

About this clonotype itself: This beta chain was picked up by a library intended for alpha chains and is off target, so its count carries little meaning. V usage is TRBV10-3 and J usage is TRBJ2-1; 8 bases map to TRBD2. From germline, CDR1 is ENHRY and CDR2 SYGVKD. With V trimmed by 2 bases and J by 0 bases, 6 bases remained unmatched. The CDR3 runs 17 residues. The CDR3 DNA is TGTGCCATCAGTGAGAGCCTAGCGGGCAGCTCCTACAATGAGCAGTTCTTC. Translation gives CAISESLAGSSYNEQFF.

Worth noting for this clonotype: In a library made to pick up alpha chains, this beta chain is a stray read with a size that means little. V gene TRBV10-3 combines with J gene TRBJ2-6; 8 nucleotides align to TRBD1. Germline V CDR1 and CDR2: ENHRY, SYGVKD. The CDR3 loop spans 15 amino acids. Trimming at V came to 7 bases and at J to 4 bases, leaving 6 bases not matched to a gene. The chain's CDR3 is CAITDRVMGANVLTF. The CDR3 DNA sequence: TGTGCCATCACGGACAGGGTTATGGGGGCCAACGTCCTGACTTTC.

This clonotype was counted a few times. This beta chain slipped into a library made for alpha chains as a stray read, so its size is not meaningful. V usage is TRBV9 and J usage is TRBJ2-1, with unresolved D. The CDR3 loop spans 14 amino acids. Germline V lookup: CDR1 SGDLS, CDR2 YYNGEE. V was clipped by 4 bases and J by 7 bases, with 15 bases between them. In DNA form, the CDR3 reads TGTGCCAGCAGCCCCCAGTCCCTAGGGAATGAGCAGTTCTTC. Amino acids: CASSPQSLGNEQFF.

With respect to this clonotype: Within a library made for alpha chains, this beta chain is off target, and its count is uninformative. This chain connects TRBV18 to TRBJ2-7; 7 bases match TRBD2. Germline values: CDR1 KGHSH, CDR2 LQKENI. J was trimmed by 3 bases and V by 0 bases; bases with no gene match: 20. CDR3 length: 20 amino acids. CDR3 in DNA: TGTGCCAGCTCACCACCGTTATCTGTGAGGATTCAGCGGGACCGCTACGAGCAGTACTTC. It translates to CASSPPLSVRIQRDRYEQYF. Filled out from reference TRBV18 and TRBJ2-7, the complete variable domain reads NAGVMQNPRHLVRRRGQEARLRCSPMKGHSHVYWYRQLPEEGLKFMVYLQKENIIDESGMPKERFSAEFPKEGPSILRIQQVVRGDSAAYFCASSPPLSVRIQRDRYEQYFGPGTRLTVT.

For this clonotype: Found in a library prepared for alpha chains, this beta chain is an off-target read, and its abundance has little meaning. CDR3 DNA: TGTGCCAGCAGTCCTGCGGGAGCCTCTTTGGACAATGAGCAGTTCTTC. This translates into CASSPAGASLDNEQFF. The chain has TRBV28 and TRBJ2-1, with 7 positions matching TRBD2. V shed 5 bases and J 5 bases; nucleotides not matched to a gene: 12. The CDR3 consists of 16 residues. Per germline, CDR1 MDHEN and CDR2 SYDVKM.

About this clonotype itself: The library was prepared for alpha chains; this beta chain is a stray read, so its frequency means little. This chain joins TRBV7-2 and TRBJ2-1; D gene uncertain. The CDR3 consists of 15 residues. V was shortened by 2 bases and J by 5 bases, with 13 bases between the two germline ends. Germline lookup yields CDR1 SGHTA and CDR2 FQGNSA. CDR3 in DNA: TGTGCCAGCAGCTTATATAACTACAAGAACAATGAGCAGTTCTTC. Encoded protein: CASSLYNYKNNEQFF.

This clonotype was detected only a few times. Being off target in a library aimed at alpha chains, this beta chain has a size of little meaning. The chain carries TRBV7-6 and TRBJ2-7, with D possibly TRBD2 on 6 matching bases. This CDR3 contains 13 residues. Germline CDR1 and CDR2: SGHVS and FNYEAQ. The V gene lost 1 base and the J gene lost 7 bases, with 11 bases spanning the gap. For the CDR3, the DNA is TGTGCCAGCAGCTTAGGAGGGAGGAGAGAGCAGTACTTC. Protein: CASSLGGRREQYF.

As for this clonotype: Since the library was made to target alpha chains, this beta chain is a stray read and its abundance is not meaningful. The chain recombines TRBV7-9 with TRBJ2-1; 8 nucleotides match TRBD1. Germline CDR1 is SEHNR and CDR2 is FQNEAQ (reference sequence). The junction had 4 bases not matched to a gene; V was cut back by 3 bases and J by 6 bases. The CDR3 contains 14 residues. This chain's CDR3 is CASSLGQDFNEQFF. CDR3 bases: TGTGCCAGCAGCTTGGGACAGGACTTCAATGAGCAGTTCTTC.

Details on this clonotype: As an off-target read in a library built for alpha chains, this beta chain has a frequency of little significance. The chain uses TRBV27 and TRBJ2-3; the D is unclear. The CDR3 spans 13 residues. Germline V gene data show CDR1 as MNHEY and CDR2 as SMNVEV (reference sequence). Trimming took off 4 bases at V and 8 bases at J, with 13 bases between the two ends. CDR3 in amino acids: CASSSDSVGTQYF. In DNA, the CDR3 is TGTGCCAGCAGTTCCGACTCAGTTGGTACGCAGTATTTT.

Only a few counts were recorded for this clonotype. The library was designed around alpha chains, so this beta chain is a stray read whose abundance carries little weight. The chain employs TRBV18 and TRBJ2-3; D gene uncertain. The CDR3 is 14 residues long. Trimming left V 0 bases short and J 4 bases short, with 8 bases between. Germline loops: CDR1 KGHSH, CDR2 LQKENI. This CDR3 reads CASSPPAAPDTQYF. The CDR3 DNA reads TGTGCCAGCTCACCACCCGCGGCTCCAGATACGCAGTATTTT.

Regarding this clonotype: This beta chain represents an off-target read in a library built for alpha chains; its size is of limited meaning. This chain connects TRBV5-1 to TRBJ2-3, with 9 bases matching TRBD2. The CDR3 is 15 amino acids. Germline V CDR1 and CDR2: SGHRS, YFSETQ. Trimming removed 5 bases from V and 7 bases from J; junction bases left unmatched: 11. CDR3 nucleotides: TGCGCCAGCAGTAGTACGGGACTAGCATTAAATACGCAGTATTTT. This sequence encodes CASSSTGLALNTQYF.

This clonotype appeared a single time. Since it is a stray read in a library aimed at alpha chains, this beta chain has a size that is not meaningful. The chain employs TRBV9 and TRBJ1-6; unclear D gene. This CDR3 comprises 17 residues. Trimming removed 0 bases at V and 2 bases at J, with 12 bases between. The germline V gene encodes CDR1 SGDLS and CDR2 YYNGEE. Here the CDR3 reads CASSVDSYSAYNSPLHF. For the CDR3, the DNA is TGTGCCAGCAGCGTAGATTCTTACAGTGCCTATAATTCACCCCTCCACTTT. The variable domain in full, completed from reference TRBV9 and TRBJ1-6, reads DSGVTQTPKHLITATGQRVTLRCSPRSGDLSVYWYQQSLDQGLQFLIQYYNGEERAKGNILERFSAQQFPDLHSELNLSSLELGDSALYFCASSVDSYSAYNSPLHFGNGTRLTVT.

This clonotype was seen only a few times. As an off-target read in a library built for alpha chains, this beta chain has a frequency of little significance. This sequence joins TRBV27 and TRBJ2-1; 10 positions match TRBD2. J lost 5 bases, V lost 6 bases, and 1 base had no gene match. Germline assignment: CDR1 MNHEY and CDR2 SMNVEV (reference sequence). The CDR3 runs to 13 residues. The CDR3 DNA sequence: TGTGCCAGCAGGGGACTAGCGAACAATGAGCAGTTCTTC. This gives the protein CASRGLANNEQFF.